The entry below gives a single T cell receptor beta chain sequence along with its context. Its antigen is still unknown. This entry belongs to a study of identical twins. Study-level points and caveats: With abundant cord blood beta clonotypes, insertions were fewer; memory repertoires showed no such pattern. Out-of-frame alpha sequences common to twins exhibited an excess of low generation probability. Invariant cells of the MAIT and iNKT types might have partly distorted the zero-insertion analyses.

Template switching introduced a universal primer site, and the cDNA bore unique molecular identifiers. TCRdb ran MiXCR on the 5' RACE reads and lists one entry per CDR3 protein. The sample contains hundreds of thousands of distinct CDR3 sequences, over 5% of which appear only once. The origin of this receptor is a man between 18 and 35 years old in good health. The sequenced sample consisted of naive T cells sorted from blood.

Here the CDR3 DNA reads TGTGCCTGGAGGACGCGGAACGCCTACGAGCAGTACTTC. Protein sequence: CAWRTRNAYEQYF. This sequence joins TRBV30 and TRBJ2-7; D call uncertain. Germline CDR1 is GTSNPN and CDR2 is SVGIG (reference sequence). The CDR3 contains 13 residues. Trimming stripped 3 bases from V and 2 bases from J, with 11 bases between.